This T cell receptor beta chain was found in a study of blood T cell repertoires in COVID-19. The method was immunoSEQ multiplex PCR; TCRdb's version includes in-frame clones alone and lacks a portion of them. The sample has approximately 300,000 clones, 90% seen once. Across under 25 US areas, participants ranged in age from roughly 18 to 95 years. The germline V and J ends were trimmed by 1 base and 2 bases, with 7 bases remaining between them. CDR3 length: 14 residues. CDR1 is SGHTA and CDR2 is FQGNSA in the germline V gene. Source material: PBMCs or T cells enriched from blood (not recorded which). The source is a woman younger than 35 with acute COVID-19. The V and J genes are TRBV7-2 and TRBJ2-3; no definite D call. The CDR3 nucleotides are TGTGCCAGCAGCTTAGGGGCCGTCACAGATACGCAGTATTTT. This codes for CASSLGAVTDTQYF.